This T cell receptor (beta chain) derives from a study of T-cell reconstitution after alpha-beta-depleted transplantation in children. Worth noting for this clonotype: Its antigen is undetermined.

The authors prepared the TCRbeta library with unique molecular identifiers. Via MiXCR, TCRdb re-called the PCR reads, giving one row per CDR3 protein. The table includes roughly 120,000 distinct CDR3 sequences, 10% detected once. The V end was cut by 1 base, the J end by 3 bases, with 11 bases between. CDR3 length equals 14 residues. Per the germline V gene, CDR1 is SGHRS and CDR2 is YFSETQ. Study-level findings and limits: Expanded clones from the graft, numbering several hundred, reportedly supplied alpha-beta T cells about two months after transplant. When one year had passed after transplant, most T-cell counts and diversity came from newly produced T cells. Several patients had high TCRbeta diversity at day 60; it came from surviving recipient T cells and thymic progenitors.

Specimen: PBMCs, collected before TCRalphabeta/CD19-depleted stem cell transplant. This sequence joins TRBV5-1 and TRBJ2-7; the D is unclear. The sequence came from a boy aged 2 to 10 with acute lymphoblastic leukemia, due to receive a stem cell transplant. DNA for the CDR3: TGCGCCAGCAGCTTGTCGACACTGAACTACGAGCAGTACTTC. Its translation is CASSLSTLNYEQYF. Based on the CDR3 plus reference TRBV5-1 and TRBJ2-7, the full variable domain is KAGVTQTPRYLIKTRGQQVTLSCSPISGHRSVSWYQQTPGQGLQFLFEYFSETQRNKGNFPGRFSGRQFSNSRSEMNVSTLELGDSALYLCASSLSTLNYEQYFGPGTRLTVT.